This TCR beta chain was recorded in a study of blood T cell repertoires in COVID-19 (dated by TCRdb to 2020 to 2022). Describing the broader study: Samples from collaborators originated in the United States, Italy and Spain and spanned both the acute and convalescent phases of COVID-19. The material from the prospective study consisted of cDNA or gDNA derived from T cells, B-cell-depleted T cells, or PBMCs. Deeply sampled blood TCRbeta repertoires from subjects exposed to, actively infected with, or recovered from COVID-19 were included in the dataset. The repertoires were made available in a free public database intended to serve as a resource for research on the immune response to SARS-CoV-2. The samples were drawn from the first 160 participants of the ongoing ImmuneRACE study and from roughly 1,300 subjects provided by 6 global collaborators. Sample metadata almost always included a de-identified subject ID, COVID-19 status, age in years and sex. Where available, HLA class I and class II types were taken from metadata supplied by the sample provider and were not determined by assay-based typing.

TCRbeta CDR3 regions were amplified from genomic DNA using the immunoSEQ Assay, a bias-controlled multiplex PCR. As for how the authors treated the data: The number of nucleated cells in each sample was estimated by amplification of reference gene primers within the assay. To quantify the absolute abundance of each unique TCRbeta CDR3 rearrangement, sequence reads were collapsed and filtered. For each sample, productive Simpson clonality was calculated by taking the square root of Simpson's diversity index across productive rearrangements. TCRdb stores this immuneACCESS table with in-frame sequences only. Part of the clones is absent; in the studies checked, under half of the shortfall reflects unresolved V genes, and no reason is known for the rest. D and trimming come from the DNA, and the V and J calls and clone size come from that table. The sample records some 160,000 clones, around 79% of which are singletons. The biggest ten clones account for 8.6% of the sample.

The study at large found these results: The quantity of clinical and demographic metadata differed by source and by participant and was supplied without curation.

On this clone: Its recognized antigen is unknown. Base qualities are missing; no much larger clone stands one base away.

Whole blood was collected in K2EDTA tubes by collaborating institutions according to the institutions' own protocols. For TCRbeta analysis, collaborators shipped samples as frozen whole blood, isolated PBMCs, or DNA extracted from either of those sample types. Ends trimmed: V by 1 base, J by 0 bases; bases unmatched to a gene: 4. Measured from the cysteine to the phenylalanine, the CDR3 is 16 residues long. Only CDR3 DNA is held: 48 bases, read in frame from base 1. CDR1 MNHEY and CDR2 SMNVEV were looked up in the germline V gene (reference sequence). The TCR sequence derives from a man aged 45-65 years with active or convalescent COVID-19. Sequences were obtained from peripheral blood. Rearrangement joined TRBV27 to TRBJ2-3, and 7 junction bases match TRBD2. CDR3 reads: CASSLLTSVSTDTQYF. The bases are TGTGCCAGCAGTTTATTAACTAGCGTTAGCACAGATACGCAGTATTTT.